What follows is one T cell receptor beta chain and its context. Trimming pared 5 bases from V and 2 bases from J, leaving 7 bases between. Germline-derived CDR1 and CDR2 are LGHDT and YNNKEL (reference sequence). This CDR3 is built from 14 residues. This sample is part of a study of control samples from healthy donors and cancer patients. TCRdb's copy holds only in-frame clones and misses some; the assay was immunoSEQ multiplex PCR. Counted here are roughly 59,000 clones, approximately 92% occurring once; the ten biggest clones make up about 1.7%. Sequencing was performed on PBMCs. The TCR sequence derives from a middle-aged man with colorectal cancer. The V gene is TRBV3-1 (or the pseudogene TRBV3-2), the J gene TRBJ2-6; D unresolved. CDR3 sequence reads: CASSLGTGANVLTF. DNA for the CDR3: TGTGCCAGCAGCTTGGGAACTGGGGCCAACGTCCTGACTTTC.